A single sample is the source of the 19 T cell receptor beta chains below, sequenced in a study of cytomegalovirus exposure and HLA in healthy donors. Data came from immunoSEQ multiplex PCR; TCRdb stores just in-frame clones and leaves some out. The sample yields 330,000 or so clones, more than 80% seen once. Sequences were obtained from PBMCs. The receptors come from a woman aged 18-29 years in good health and CMV-seronegative.

The V and J genes are TRBV28 and TRBJ2-1; 14 nucleotides agree with TRBD2. CDR3 length equals 14 residues. V gave up 6 bases and J gave up 9 bases; unmatched junction bases: 4. Germline-derived CDR1 and CDR2 are MDHEN and SYDVKM. CDR3 amino acids: CASRGLAGVGEQFF. The CDR3 coding sequence is TGTGCCAGCAGGGGACTAGCGGGAGTGGGTGAGCAGTTCTTC.

V and J are TRBV2 and TRBJ2-5; a possible D gene is TRBD1 (5 bases). Germline assignment: CDR1 SNHLY and CDR2 FYNNEI. V was clipped by 4 bases and J by 5 bases, with 14 bases between them. This CDR3 is 14 amino acids long. CDR3 amino acids: CASSASRAEETQYF. CDR3 DNA: TGTGCCAGCAGTGCTTCCAGGGCCGAGGAGACCCAGTACTTC.

The rearrangement joins TRBV7-8 to TRBJ2-1, with 7 bases that match TRBD2. Unmatched junction bases numbered 14, after V lost 3 bases and J lost 9 bases. Germline CDR1 reads SGHVS; CDR2 reads FQNEAQ. The CDR3 sequence is 16 residues long. CDR3 DNA sequence: TGTGCCAGCAGCTTCACCTGGGGGGAGGGTCGGACTGAGCAGTTCTTC. The encoded protein is CASSFTWGEGRTEQFF. The variable domain in full, completed from reference TRBV7-8 and TRBJ2-1, reads GAGVSQSPRYKVAKRGQDVALRCDPISGHVSLFWYQQALGQGPEFLTYFQNEAQLDKSGLPSDRFFAERPEGSVSTLKIQRTQQEDSAVYLCASSFTWGEGRTEQFFGPGTRLTVL.

The V and J genes are TRBV28 and TRBJ1-2; 9 bases agree with TRBD1. The V segment lost 5 bases and the J segment 2 bases; nucleotides outside the gene matches: 6. This CDR3 region has 15 residues. Germline V gives CDR1 MDHEN, CDR2 SYDVKM. The CDR3 loop is CASSTTGQGNYGYTF. The CDR3 DNA is TGTGCCAGCAGTACCACCGGACAGGGGAACTATGGCTACACCTTC.

This clone was recorded a few times. The junction shows a germline mismatch at one end, possibly a read error. V gene TRBV2 combines with J gene TRBJ1-2; D is unresolved. Germline CDR1 reads SNHLY; CDR2 reads FYNNEI. CDR3 size: 9 residues. The CDR3 DNA is TGTGCCAGCACTTCTGAGGTTCTTTTC. This encodes CASTSEVLF. Complete variable domain (other parts from reference TRBV2 and TRBJ1-2): EPEVTQTPSHQVTQMGQEVILRCVPISNHLYFYWYRQILGQKVEFLVSFYNNEISEKSEIFDDQFSVERPDGSNFTLKIRSTKLEDSAMYFCASTSEVLFGSGTRLTVV.

The chain carries TRBV2 and TRBJ2-2; the match to TRBD2 covers 7 bases. This CDR3 contains 11 residues. Germline loops: CDR1 SNHLY, CDR2 FYNNEI. J gave up 7 bases and V 8 bases, and 1 base lay outside the gene matches. The CDR3 nucleotides read TGTGCCAGCTGGGGGGGCGGGGAGCTGTTTTTT. Its translation: CASWGGGELFF.

This chain links TRBV28 with TRBJ2-7; 9 nucleotides agree with TRBD1. Trimming at V came to 1 base and at J to 6 bases, leaving 4 bases not matched to a gene. Germline CDR1 MDHEN, CDR2 SYDVKM. The CDR3 sequence is 14 residues long. CDR3 protein: CASSLYRGRGEQYF. CDR3 coding DNA: TGTGCCAGCAGTTTATACAGGGGGCGCGGCGAGCAGTACTTC.

V is TRBV9 and J is TRBJ2-1; a weak D match, TRBD2 (6 bases). With 4 bases removed from V and 6 bases from J, the gap between germline ends came to 11 bases. CDR1 SGDLS and CDR2 YYNGEE come from the germline V gene. This CDR3 is built from 13 residues. The CDR3: CASSRGSGNEQFF. The CDR3, as DNA: TGTGCCAGCAGCCGAGGTAGCGGCAATGAGCAGTTCTTC. Using reference TRBV9 and TRBJ2-1 for the parts outside the CDR3, the full variable domain is DSGVTQTPKHLITATGQRVTLRCSPRSGDLSVYWYQQSLDQGLQFLIQYYNGEERAKGNILERFSAQQFPDLHSELNLSSLELGDSALYFCASSRGSGNEQFFGPGTRLTVL.

The chain recombines TRBV29-1 with TRBJ2-7; D is ambiguous. Germline V gene sequence: CDR1 SQVTM, CDR2 ANQGSEA. V was shortened by 0 bases and J by 0 bases, with 12 bases between the two germline ends. The CDR3 runs 15 residues. CDR3 sequence reads: CSVEDQRSSSYEQYF. In DNA, the CDR3 is TGCAGCGTTGAAGACCAACGCTCCAGCTCCTACGAGCAGTACTTC.

The CDR3 region has the DNA TGTGCCAGCAGTGAAACGGGCAGGGGGCCTTATGGCTACACCTTC. Translation gives CASSETGRGPYGYTF. The chain couples TRBV6-1 to TRBJ1-2; 8 nucleotides match TRBD1. Germline V gene lookup returns CDR1 MNHNS and CDR2 SASEGT. The V gene end was trimmed by 2 bases and the J gene end by 5 bases; junction bases not matched to a gene: 7. The length of the CDR3 is 15 residues.

This chain connects TRBV28 to TRBJ2-1; the match to TRBD2 covers 8 bases. The CDR3 length is 15 residues. The V gene's germline CDR1 is MDHEN and CDR2 SYDVKM. Losses at the gene ends were 4 bases for V and 6 bases for J; bases not matched to a gene: 8. CDR3 in amino acids: CASSSSSGRLNEQFF. The CDR3 DNA is TGTGCCAGCAGTTCTTCTAGCGGGCGACTCAATGAGCAGTTCTTC.

V and J are TRBV18 and TRBJ1-1; D unclear. This CDR3 spans 13 amino acids. Looked up from germline, CDR1 is KGHSH and CDR2 is LQKENI. Trimming removed 3 bases at V and 7 bases at J, with 12 bases between. CDR3 loop: CASSPAESREAFF. CDR3 in DNA: TGTGCCAGCTCACCGGCGGAAAGCCGTGAAGCTTTCTTT. Full variable domain (outside the CDR3, taken from reference TRBV18 and TRBJ1-1): NAGVMQNPRHLVRRRGQEARLRCSPMKGHSHVYWYRQLPEEGLKFMVYLQKENIIDESGMPKERFSAEFPKEGPSILRIQQVVRGDSAAYFCASSPAESREAFFGQGTRLTVV.

In its sample, this clone was seen once. This chain connects TRBV9 to TRBJ1-3, with 7 bases identical to TRBD1. The germline CDR1 and CDR2 sequences are SGDLS and YYNGEE. The CDR3 is made up of 15 amino acids. V gave up 4 bases and J gave up 4 bases; unmatched junction bases: 8. The DNA of the CDR3 is TGTGCCAGCAGCAACCGACAGGGTCGGGGAAACACCATATATTTT. Translation gives CASSNRQGRGNTIYF.

The V gene is TRBV5-4, the J gene TRBJ2-2; maybe TRBD2 (5 bases). V lost 2 bases to trimming and J lost 5 bases, with 16 bases between them. The CDR3 has 16 residues. The V gene's germline CDR1 is SGHNT and CDR2 YYREEE (reference sequence). The CDR3 loop reads CASSFTRSGLTGELFF. Here the CDR3 DNA reads TGTGCCAGCAGCTTTACTAGGTCAGGCCTTACCGGGGAGCTGTTTTTT. Filled out from reference TRBV5-4 and TRBJ2-2, the complete variable domain reads ETGVTQSPTHLIKTRGQQVTLRCSSQSGHNTVSWYQQALGQGPQFIFQYYREEENGRGNFPPRFSGLQFPNYSSELNVNALELDDSALYLCASSFTRSGLTGELFFGEGSRLTVL.

With regard to this clone: The sample has other DNA sequences that encode this CDR3 too. CDR3: CSVAGWNTEAFF. The CDR3 DNA sequence: TGCAGCGTCGCAGGGTGGAACACTGAAGCTTTCTTT. The V gene is TRBV29-1, the J gene TRBJ1-1; tentative D call: TRBD1 (5 bases). CDR1 and CDR2 (germline): SQVTM, ANQGSEA. Trimming removed 6 bases from V and 1 base from J, with 9 bases in between. This CDR3 contains 12 residues.

The V gene is TRBV4-2, the J gene TRBJ1-3; D gene uncertain. This CDR3 comprises 14 residues. V lost 4 bases to trimming and J lost 3 bases, with 10 bases between them. Germline loops: CDR1 LGHNA, CDR2 YNFKEQ. CDR3 region: CASSRGIGGNTIYF. CDR3 bases: TGTGCCAGCAGCCGAGGCATCGGTGGAAACACCATATATTTT.

This clone has only one observation. This chain uses TRBV6-5 with TRBJ2-7, with TRBD1 identical over 7 bases. V lost 5 bases and J lost 3; bases outside the gene matches: 4. Germline-derived CDR1 and CDR2 are MNHEY and SVGAGI. The CDR3 length is 13 residues. This chain's CDR3 is CASSDGTVYEQYF. CDR3 DNA sequence: TGTGCCAGCAGTGACGGGACAGTCTACGAGCAGTACTTC.

V gene TRBV4-3 combines with J gene TRBJ2-3; 11 bases map to TRBD2. Germline CDR1 reads LGHNA; CDR2 reads YSLEER. V trimming: 1 base; J trimming: 4 bases; junction bases outside the gene matches: 7. There are 17 residues in the CDR3. The DNA for the CDR3 is TGCGCCAGCAGCCAAGTTGGGGGTAGCGGGAGGGCAGATACGCAGTATTTT. It translates to CASSQVGGSGRADTQYF.

The rearrangement joins TRBV7-2 to TRBJ1-5; TRBD1 might be the D (5 bases). Between the trimmed V and J ends, which lost 3 bases and 2 bases, there was a span of 14 bases. This CDR3 has 16 residues. In germline, CDR1 is SGHTA, CDR2 FQGNSA. CDR3 bases: TGTGCCAGCAGCTTCGACAGCCTTGCAGGCAATCAGCCCCAGCATTTT. This translates into CASSFDSLAGNQPQHF.